This T cell receptor beta chain is from a study of CD8 T cells in ankylosing spondylitis (dated by TCRdb to about 2017). Broadly, across the study: To find TCR variants linked to disease, the study profiled T cell receptor beta repertoires in ankylosing spondylitis patients and healthy donors. In total, the full study cohort was made up of about 110 healthy donors and approximately 27 ankylosing spondylitis patients. Peripheral blood samples were taken, and synovial fluid was additionally collected from ankylosing spondylitis patients.

The V and J ends are trimmed by 5 bases and 3 bases, leaving 8 bases between them. From the cysteine up to the phenylalanine, the CDR3 has a length of 13 residues. The kept DNA is CDR3 alone, 39 bases in frame from the first base. CDR1 is given as SGHTA and CDR2 as FQGNSA, both from the germline V gene. TCRdb records Illumina HiSeq 2500 as the sequencer. TCR beta libraries were prepared by quantitative 5'-RACE with molecular barcodes. Per the source publication's procedure: A new computational method based on a probabilistic model of VDJ rearrangement was used to identify disease-linked TCR variants. TCRdb reworked the public reads: Q25 trimming with fastp, MiXCR clone assembly, productive beta chains retained. Each record represents a unique CDR3 protein, reported with the most common genes and DNA among its rows. These V and J calls are TCRdb output, not the study's own analysis. Present in this sample are roughly 250,000 distinct CDR3 sequences, roughly a tenth of which were seen just once. The ten largest clones take up 2.6% of the sample.

In its sample, this clonotype was seen a few times. The clone's antigen remains unknown. There are no base qualities to consult, and no much larger clone falls within one base. Overall results and qualifications from the work: In peripheral blood, the disease-linked clones were found at relatively low frequencies and had a CD8+ phenotype. The disease-linked clones were reported as significantly enriched in matched synovial fluid samples from ankylosing spondylitis patients. Some of the motif variants had been reported before in the synovial fluid and blood of reactive arthritis patients, a finding that suggests common disease-initiation mechanisms. Blood from ankylosing spondylitis patients appeared to be characterized by a TCR beta motif composed of about eight highly homologous amino acid variants.

The chain is assembled from TRBV7-2 and TRBJ1-3, with no D gene named confidently. This sequence was found in a male donor with ankylosing spondylitis or in good health (not recorded which). Sequencing input: blood, either unsorted or a sorted T cell fraction (not recorded which). In nucleotides, the sequence is TGTGCCAGCAGCCTCTTCGGTGGAAACACCATATATTTT. Its protein is CASSLFGGNTIYF. With the rest looked up from the reference TRBV7-2 and TRBJ1-3 genes rather than sequenced, the full variable domain is GAGVSQSPSNKVTEKGKDVELRCDPISGHTALYWYRQSLGQGLEFLIYFQGNSAPDKSGLPSDRFSAERTGGSVSTLTIQRTQQEDSAVYLCASSLFGGNTIYFGEGSWLTVV.